One and the same sample provided the 8 T cell receptor beta chains below, sequenced in a study of early stage breast cancer tumors. The protocol was immunoSEQ multiplex PCR, while the TCRdb copy is restricted to in-frame clones and leaves out a portion. The sample consists of approximately 14,000 clones, about 81% of them appearing once. Sequencing used normal breast tissue next to the tumor. These receptors were collected from a person in their twenties or thirties with breast cancer.

The rearrangement links TRBV5-4 to TRBJ2-7, with D tentatively TRBD2 (6 bases). Germline assignment: CDR1 SGHNT and CDR2 YYREEE (reference sequence). The V and J ends lost 4 bases and 2 bases respectively, with 22 bases between them. CDR3 length: 17 amino acids. The CDR3 is CASSRILGEVYPYEQYF. The DNA of the CDR3 is TGTGCCAGCAGCCGCATCCTCGGGGAGGTTTACCCCTACGAGCAGTACTTC.

This clone was recorded a few times. The genes are TRBV7-2 and TRBJ1-6; D is possibly TRBD1 (5 bases). This CDR3 region has 15 residues. Per the germline V gene, CDR1 is SGHTA and CDR2 is FQGNSA. Trimming stripped 5 bases from V and 9 bases from J, with 17 bases between. CDR3 sequence reads: CASSRTQRQISPLHF. The CDR3 nucleotides read TGTGCCAGCAGCCGCACCCAGCGACAGATTTCACCCCTCCACTTT. Complete variable domain (other parts from reference TRBV7-2 and TRBJ1-6): GAGVSQSPSNKVTEKGKDVELRCDPISGHTALYWYRQSLGQGLEFLIYFQGNSAPDKSGLPSDRFSAERTGGSVSTLTIQRTQQEDSAVYLCASSRTQRQISPLHFGNGTRLTVT.

The sample holds a few counts of this clone. J is TRBJ2-7 and V is TRBV4-2, with a tentative D call TRBD2 (6 bases). V gave up 0 bases and J gave up 3 bases, with 15 bases separating them. This CDR3 has 16 residues. CDR1 is LGHNA and CDR2 is YNFKEQ in the germline V gene. CDR3 residues: CASSQDGLAENYEQYF. The CDR3 DNA sequence: TGTGCCAGCAGCCAAGATGGGTTAGCGGAAAACTACGAGCAGTACTTC.

The chain employs TRBV19 and TRBJ1-2; no clear D gene. Trimming took off 8 bases at V and 2 bases at J, with 12 bases between the two ends. The V gene's germline CDR1 is LNHDA and CDR2 SQIVND (reference sequence). This CDR3 region has 13 residues. The chain's CDR3 is CASLKDGNYGYTF. The CDR3, as DNA: TGTGCCAGTCTCAAGGACGGAAACTATGGCTACACCTTC.

The V and J genes are TRBV1 and TRBJ2-7; TRBD1, the table's D call, was not compared with the DNA. TRBV1 is marked as a pseudogene. The CDR3 totals 18 residues. CDR3: CTSSHSIPGTGGDYEQYF. The CDR3 DNA is TGCACCAGCAGCCACTCAATTCCCGGGACAGGGGGTGACTACGAGCAGTACTTC.

There are a few counts of this clone. V gene TRBV18 combines with J gene TRBJ1-1, with D perhaps matching TRBD1 (6 bases). The germline V and J ends were trimmed by 2 bases and 0 bases, with 10 bases remaining between them. This CDR3 comprises 15 residues. In germline, CDR1 is KGHSH, CDR2 LQKENI. The CDR3: CASSPVGAMNTEAFF. The CDR3 nucleotides read TGTGCCAGCTCACCAGTGGGGGCCATGAACACTGAAGCTTTCTTT.

The rearrangement uses TRBV2 and TRBJ1-1, with D unresolved. Trimming took off 0 bases at V and 6 bases at J, with 11 bases between the two ends. Germline lookup yields CDR1 SNHLY and CDR2 FYNNEI. The CDR3 loop spans 14 amino acids. This CDR3 reads CASSEAKTSSEAFF. The CDR3 DNA reads TGTGCCAGCAGTGAAGCGAAGACATCCTCTGAAGCTTTCTTT.

CDR3 sequence: CASSIPGTGTHEQYF. Written as DNA, the CDR3 is TGTGCCAGCAGCATCCCCGGGACAGGGACCCACGAGCAGTACTTC. The chain joins TRBV5-4 to TRBJ2-7, with 9 bases that match TRBD1. There are 15 residues in the CDR3. Germline assignment: CDR1 SGHNT and CDR2 YYREEE (reference sequence). Trimming at V came to 4 bases and at J to 5 bases, leaving 10 bases not matched to a gene. The full variable domain, with the rest looked up from reference TRBV5-4 and TRBJ2-7, is ETGVTQSPTHLIKTRGQQVTLRCSSQSGHNTVSWYQQALGQGPQFIFQYYREEENGRGNFPPRFSGLQFPNYSSELNVNALELDDSALYLCASSIPGTGTHEQYFGPGTRLTVT.